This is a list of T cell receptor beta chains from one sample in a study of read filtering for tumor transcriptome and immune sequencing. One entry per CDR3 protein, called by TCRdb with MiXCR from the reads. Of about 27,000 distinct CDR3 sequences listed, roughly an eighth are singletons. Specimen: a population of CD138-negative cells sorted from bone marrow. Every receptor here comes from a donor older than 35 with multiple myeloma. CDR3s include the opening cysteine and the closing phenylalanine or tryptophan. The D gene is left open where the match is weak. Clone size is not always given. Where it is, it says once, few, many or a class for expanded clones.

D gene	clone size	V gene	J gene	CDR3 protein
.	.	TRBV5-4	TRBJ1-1	CASSTRTNREGEAFF
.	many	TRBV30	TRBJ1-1	CAWSVLGGTEAFF
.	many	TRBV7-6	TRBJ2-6	CASSLGGRHSGAYVLTF
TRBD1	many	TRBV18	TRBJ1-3	CASSPSARGNTIYF
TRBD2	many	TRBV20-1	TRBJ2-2	CSAMRTSGRSGELFF
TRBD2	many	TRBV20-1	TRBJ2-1	CSVAGGPGSYNEQFF
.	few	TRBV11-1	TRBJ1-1	CASSLDFTEAFF
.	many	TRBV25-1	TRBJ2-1	CASRKSRRVEQFF
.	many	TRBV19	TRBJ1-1	CASSTGRNTEAFF
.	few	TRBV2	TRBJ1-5	CASSADSRGGEPQHF
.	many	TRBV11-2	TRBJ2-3	CASSLRGEGPDTQYF
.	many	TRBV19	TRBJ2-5	CASSIDHRGGQETQYF
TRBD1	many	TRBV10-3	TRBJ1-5	CASSGGSSNQPQHF
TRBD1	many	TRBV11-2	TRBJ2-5	CASSLGPGQGQETQYF
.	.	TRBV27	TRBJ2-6	CASSFSQKLGSGANVLTF
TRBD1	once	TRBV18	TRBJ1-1	CASSPDIQGSLEAFF
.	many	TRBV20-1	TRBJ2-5	CSARTPLSMGVGETQYF
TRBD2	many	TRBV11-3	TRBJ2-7	CASSFGLAGGTYEQYF
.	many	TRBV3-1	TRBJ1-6	CASSQVEGSDSPLHF
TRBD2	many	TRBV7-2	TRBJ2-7	CASSSGLAGGYHEQYF
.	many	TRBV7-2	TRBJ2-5	CASSQSSRGTQYF
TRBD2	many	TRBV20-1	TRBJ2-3	CSASTSGGTDTQYF
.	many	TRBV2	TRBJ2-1	CASSLLRDQFF
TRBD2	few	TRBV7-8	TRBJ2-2	CASSSLRGLAEGNTGELFF
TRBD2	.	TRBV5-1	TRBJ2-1	CASSSGTSNEQFF
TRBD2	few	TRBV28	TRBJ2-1	CASNSAGGGNEQFF
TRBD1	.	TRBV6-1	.	CASSHRQGGEQYF
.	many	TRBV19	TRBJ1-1	CASVLAWGPSEAFF
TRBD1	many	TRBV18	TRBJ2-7	CASSATGASYEQYF
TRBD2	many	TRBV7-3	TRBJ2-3	CASSLYGRASDTQYF
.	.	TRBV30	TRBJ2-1	CAWSEQGMYNEQFF
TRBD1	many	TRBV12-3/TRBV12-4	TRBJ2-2	CASRTGESGELFF
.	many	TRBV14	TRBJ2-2	CASSPTGLGNTGELFF
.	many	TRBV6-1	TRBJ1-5	CASSEANGFNQPQHF
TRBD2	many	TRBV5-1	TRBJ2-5	CASSLAGGYQETQYF
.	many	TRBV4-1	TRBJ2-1	CASSQEDLRVEQFF
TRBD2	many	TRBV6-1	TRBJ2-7	CASSVETSGQRSYEQYF
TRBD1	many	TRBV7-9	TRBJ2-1	CASSPRQGGLLVLSNNEQFF
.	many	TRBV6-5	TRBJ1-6	CASSSLGHESNSPLHF
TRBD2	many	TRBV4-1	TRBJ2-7	CASSPGLALAHEQYF
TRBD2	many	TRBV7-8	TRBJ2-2	CASSLARLAANTGELFF
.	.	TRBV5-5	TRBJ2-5	CASSLVEYQETQYF
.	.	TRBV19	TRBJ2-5	CASSIQQEETQYF
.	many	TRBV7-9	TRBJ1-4	CASSLSLRIATNEKLFF
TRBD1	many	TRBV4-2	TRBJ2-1	CASSQDRGKGEQFF
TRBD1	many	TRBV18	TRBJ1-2	CASSPTGNVALGYTF
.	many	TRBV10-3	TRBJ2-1	CAISENPGTASSYNEQFF
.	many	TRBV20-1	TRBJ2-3	CSARQGRDTQYF
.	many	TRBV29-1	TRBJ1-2	CSVVPQGNEGYTF
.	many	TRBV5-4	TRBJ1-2	CASIGGSNYGYTF
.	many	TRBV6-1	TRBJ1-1	CASTQTENTEAFF
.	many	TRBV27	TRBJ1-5	CASSLSPRGEQPQHF